Many counts were recorded for the clone carrying this TCR beta chain. The antigen is not known. This sample is part of a study of neurological immune-mediated disorders. Broader study findings: Patients with HTLV-1-associated myelopathy had the highest level of TCR clonal expansion, whereas patients with multiple sclerosis had the lowest level, falling beneath the level found in healthy controls.

CDR3 length equals 12 residues. V was pared by 3 bases and J by 0 bases, with 3 bases between. Germline V gene data show CDR1 as DFQATT and CDR2 as SNEGSKA (reference sequence). TCRdb redid the calling of the 5' RACE reads with MiXCR, one entry per CDR3 protein. In the table there are roughly 15,000 distinct CDR3 sequences, 13% of which are singletons. The V gene is TRBV20-1, the J gene TRBJ2-1; D call uncertain. This TCR derives from a female donor with HTLV-1-associated myelopathy (HAM/TSP). The specimen was CD8+ T cells from blood. CDR3 region: CSASTSYNEQFF. CDR3 bases: TGCAGTGCTAGTACCTCCTACAATGAGCAGTTCTTC.